This is a list of T cell receptor beta chains from one sample in a study of spatial heterogeneity in lung cancer. TCRdb re-called the 5' RACE reads with MiXCR, one entry per CDR3 protein. The data hold around 20,000 distinct CDR3 sequences, with roughly 7.5% observed a single time. The sample here was lung tumor tissue, taken at surgery. The receptors stem from a male donor with early-stage non-small cell lung cancer. CDR3s include the opening cysteine and the closing phenylalanine or tryptophan. The D gene is left open where the match is weak. The size entry is marked missing in some rows and otherwise reads once, few, many or a size class.

>-|TRBJ1-1|-|TRBV5-5
CASSLIAENTEAFF
TGTGCCAGCAGCTTGATTGCGGAGAACACTGAAGCTTTCTTT
>-|TRBJ2-2|TRBD1|TRBV12-3/TRBV12-4
CASSVDRARELFF
TGTGCCAGCAGTGTAGACAGGGCTAGGGAGCTGTTTTTT
>few|TRBJ2-1|-|TRBV20-1
CSASTGRNEQFF
TGCAGTGCTAGTACAGGGAGGAATGAGCAGTTCTTC
>few|TRBJ2-7|TRBD1|TRBV20-1
CSAREGSRDSSEQYF
TGCAGTGCTAGAGAGGGTAGCCGGGACAGCAGCGAGCAGTACTTC
>few|TRBJ1-6|TRBD1|TRBV12-5
CASGLILGQGGSPLHF
TGTGCTAGTGGTTTGATCCTCGGACAGGGGGGTTCACCCCTCCACTTT
>-|TRBJ2-1|-|TRBV19
CATYHEQFF
TGTGCCACTTACCATGAGCAGTTCTTC
>many|TRBJ2-3|-|TRBV5-1
CASTLQGRGATDTQYF
TGCGCCAGCACCCTCCAAGGCCGGGGGGCCACAGATACGCAGTATTTT
>many|TRBJ2-3|-|TRBV6-2/TRBV6-3
CASRLPPADTQYF
TGTGCCAGCAGGTTACCCCCCGCAGATACGCAGTATTTT
>many|TRBJ1-4|-|TRBV29-1
CSVQGVGEKLFF
TGCAGCGTTCAAGGGGTTGGGGAAAAACTGTTTTTT
>many|TRBJ1-2|-|TRBV30
CAWSPGTTYGYTF
TGTGCCTGGAGTCCCGGGACAACATATGGCTACACCTTC
>-|TRBJ2-3|TRBD2|TRBV7-3
CASSSSGGRGDTQYF
TGTGCCAGCAGCTCTAGCGGGGGCCGCGGAGATACGCAGTATTTT
>many|TRBJ1-5|-|TRBV28
CATRGGQPQHF
TGTGCCACCCGGGGCGGTCAGCCCCAGCATTTT
>few|TRBJ2-7|-|TRBV5-1
CASSLRVSYEQYF
TGCGCCAGCAGCTTGCGGGTAAGCTACGAGCAGTACTTC